These 23 T cell receptor beta chains share one sample of origin, sequenced in a study of blood T cell repertoires in COVID-19. TCRdb keeps only in-frame clones here, not all; method: immunoSEQ multiplex PCR. The sample carries roughly 300,000 clones, almost 85% recorded once. Sequences were obtained from peripheral blood. The receptors were gathered from a human donor in a cohort sampled during active COVID-19.

The rearrangement joins TRBV7-2 to TRBJ1-3, with TRBD1 matching 7 bases. The CDR3 runs 14 residues. CDR1 and CDR2 (germline): SGHTA, FQGNSA. V shed 5 bases, J shed 4 bases, and the junction held 5 bases outside the gene matches. The DNA for the CDR3 is TGTGCCAGCAGCCCGACAGGGTACGGAAACACCATATATTTT. It is translated as CASSPTGYGNTIYF. Supplemented by reference TRBV7-2 and TRBJ1-3, the full variable domain reads GAGVSQSPSNKVTEKGKDVELRCDPISGHTALYWYRQSLGQGLEFLIYFQGNSAPDKSGLPSDRFSAERTGGSVSTLTIQRTQQEDSAVYLCASSPTGYGNTIYFGEGSWLTVV.

The chain recombines TRBV7-8 with TRBJ1-3; D may be TRBD1 (5 bases). CDR3 size: 16 residues. V lost 1 base and J lost 4, with 14 bases in between. From germline, CDR1 is SGHVS and CDR2 FQNEAQ. Here the CDR3 DNA reads TGTGCCAGCAGCTTAGTTAGGGGCGTCACGGGAAACACCATATATTTT. Translated: CASSLVRGVTGNTIYF.

J is TRBJ2-1 and V is TRBV10-1; D is perhaps TRBD2 (5 bases). Trimming cost V 5 bases and J 3 bases, with 8 bases left between them. The CDR3 loop spans 13 amino acids. Germline loops: CDR1 WNHNN, CDR2 SYGVQD (reference sequence). The CDR3 protein is CASSYDYYNEQFF. The CDR3, as DNA: TGCGCCAGCAGTTATGACTACTACAATGAGCAGTTCTTC.

CDR3: CAWSVGLSSSYEQYF. CDR3 DNA sequence: TGTGCCTGGAGTGTTGGGCTTTCGAGCTCCTACGAGCAGTACTTC. The chain uses TRBV30 and TRBJ2-7; D not certain. The CDR3 extends over 15 amino acids. The V gene lost 0 bases and the J gene lost 0 bases, with 12 bases spanning the gap. Germline V gene lookup returns CDR1 GTSNPN and CDR2 SVGIG (reference sequence).

This clone came up a few times. The genes are TRBV5-5 and TRBJ1-6; no firm D call. Deletions cut 0 bases from V and 9 bases from J, with 10 bases between. The CDR3 is 14 amino acids. CDR1 and CDR2 from the germline V gene are SGHKS and YYEKEE (reference sequence). The CDR3 DNA follows: TGTGCCAGCAGCTTGGCGGGTGGAGGTTCACCCCTCCACTTT. Translation gives CASSLAGGGSPLHF.

The chain has TRBV4-1 and TRBJ2-7, with unresolved D. This CDR3 has 15 residues. Looked up from germline, CDR1 is MGHRA and CDR2 is YSYEKL. Trimming stripped 1 base from V and 0 bases from J, with 10 bases between. This CDR3 is CASSQVILSSYEQYF. The CDR3 DNA follows: TGCGCCAGCAGCCAAGTTATTCTCTCCTCCTACGAGCAGTACTTC.

V usage is TRBV9 and J usage is TRBJ2-6, with 7 bases aligning to TRBD2. In germline, CDR1 is SGDLS, CDR2 YYNGEE. The junction had 9 bases not matched to a gene; V was cut back by 0 bases and J by 0 bases. The CDR3 length is 19 residues. This CDR3 reads CASSVGPGGRDSGANVLTF. CDR3 DNA: TGTGCCAGCAGCGTAGGCCCCGGGGGGAGAGACTCTGGGGCCAACGTCCTGACTTTC.

The chain joins TRBV5-6 to TRBJ2-6; D is perhaps TRBD2 (5 bases). The germline gives CDR1 SGHDT, CDR2 YYEEEE. The CDR3 length is 14 residues. Between the trimmed V and J ends, which lost 0 bases and 4 bases, there was a span of 5 bases. DNA of the CDR3: TGTGCCAGCAGCTTGGTAGCGGGGGCCAACGTCCTGACTTTC. Protein product: CASSLVAGANVLTF. The full variable domain, completed using reference TRBV5-6 and TRBJ2-6, is DAGVTQSPTHLIKTRGQQVTLRCSPKSGHDTVSWYQQALGQGPQFIFQYYEEEERQRGNFPDRFSGHQFPNYSSELNVNALLLGDSALYLCASSLVAGANVLTFGAGSRLTVL.

This chain joins TRBV29-1 and TRBJ1-4, with D maybe TRBD1 (5 bases). Germline loops: CDR1 SQVTM, CDR2 ANQGSEA. The CDR3 is 15 residues long. V lost 6 bases and J lost 4, with 18 bases in between. The CDR3 is CSVMTDAGSNEKLFF. As DNA, the CDR3 is TGCAGCGTGATGACAGACGCCGGGAGTAATGAAAAACTGTTTTTT.

The gene calls are TRBV2 and TRBJ1-2, with TRBD1 identical over 7 bases. J gave up 6 bases and V 5 bases, and 3 bases lay outside the gene matches. The CDR3 spans 12 residues. CDR1 is SNHLY and CDR2 is FYNNEI in the germline V gene. The CDR3 spells CASSLTGNGYTF. The CDR3 DNA sequence: TGTGCCAGCAGTCTGACAGGGAATGGCTACACCTTC.

The gene calls are TRBV7-2 and TRBJ1-1, with D hard to call. Trimming removed 7 bases from V and 1 base from J, with 7 bases in between. The V gene's germline CDR1 is SGHTA and CDR2 FQGNSA. The CDR3 length is 12 residues. CDR3 sequence (DNA): TGTGCCAGCACACAACAGAACACTGAAGCTTTCTTT. Its protein product is CASTQQNTEAFF.

This chain links TRBV10-3 with TRBJ1-2; D is ambiguous. Trimming took off 1 base at V and 8 bases at J, with 20 bases between the two ends. This CDR3 spans 16 amino acids. Per germline, CDR1 ENHRY and CDR2 SYGVKD. CDR3 in amino acids: CAISEFARPGEQGYTF. The CDR3 coding sequence is TGTGCCATCAGTGAGTTCGCCCGCCCGGGAGAACAGGGCTACACCTTC.

The CDR3 DNA follows: TGTGCCAGCGGGGAGGTTCCTAACTATGGCTACACCTTC. Its translation: CASGEVPNYGYTF. V gene TRBV6-5 combines with J gene TRBJ1-2, with unresolved D. Trimming left V 8 bases short and J 0 bases short, with 10 bases between. Germline loops: CDR1 MNHEY, CDR2 SVGAGI. CDR3 length equals 13 residues.

The chain combines TRBV29-1 with TRBJ1-2, with D possibly TRBD1 on 5 matching bases. This CDR3 spans 13 amino acids. Germline lookup yields CDR1 SQVTM and CDR2 ANQGSEA. Between the trimmed V and J ends, which lost 1 base and 6 bases, there was a span of 12 bases. In DNA form, the CDR3 reads TGCAGCGTTGAAGTGTGGGCAGGGAATGGCTACACCTTC. Protein: CSVEVWAGNGYTF.

The chain links TRBV7-3 to TRBJ2-3; 8 bases agree with TRBD2. The germline V gene encodes CDR1 SGHTA and CDR2 FQGTGA. The CDR3 consists of 13 residues. Germline trimming cut 5 bases from V and 5 bases from J; bases unmatched to any gene: 3. The CDR3 region has the DNA TGTGCCAGCAGCCCGGGAGGGGGAGATACGCAGTATTTT. The encoded protein is CASSPGGGDTQYF.

This clone was recorded a few times. The V call is TRBV12-1, the J call TRBJ1-2; the table's D call of TRBD1 was not tested on the DNA. TRBV12-1 is a pseudogene locus. The CDR3 runs 13 residues. The CDR3 nucleotides are TGTGCCAGCAGCTTTAAAAAGGGGGAAGGCTACACCTTC. Its translation: CASSFKKGEGYTF.

This chain links TRBV6-1 with TRBJ2-3; possibly TRBD2 for D (5 bases). The length of the CDR3 is 16 residues. CDR1 and CDR2 (germline): MNHNS, SASEGT. The V gene lost 2 bases and the J gene lost 2 bases, with 14 bases spanning the gap. CDR3 sequence reads: CASSEMGGQYTDTQYF. DNA of the CDR3: TGTGCCAGCAGTGAAATGGGCGGGCAGTACACAGATACGCAGTATTTT.

V gene TRBV28 combines with J gene TRBJ2-2; 10 nucleotides match TRBD2. Germline trimming cut 6 bases from V and 6 bases from J; bases unmatched to any gene: 16. The CDR3 runs 18 residues. Germline values: CDR1 MDHEN, CDR2 SYDVKM. CDR3 region: CASRRIRAGGPGAGELFF. The CDR3 region has the DNA TGTGCCAGCAGGAGGATTAGAGCGGGGGGGCCTGGCGCCGGGGAGCTGTTTTTT.

J is TRBJ2-2 and V is TRBV6-4; TRBD1 matches 7 bases. V lost 5 bases, J lost 6 bases, and 3 bases stayed unmatched. The CDR3 loop spans 13 amino acids. CDR1 and CDR2 from the germline V gene are MRHNA and SNTAGT. Here the CDR3 reads CASSRDSAGELFF. DNA of the CDR3: TGTGCCAGCAGTCGGGACAGCGCCGGGGAGCTGTTTTTT.

J is TRBJ1-5 and V is TRBV21-1; the listed D gene, TRBD1, was not tested against the DNA. TRBV21-1 is annotated as a pseudogene. This CDR3 has 18 residues. CDR3 bases: TGTGCCAGCAGCAAAGACCCAATCGGACATATAAGCAATCAGCCCCAGCATTTT. It encodes CASSKDPIGHISNQPQHF.

The chain carries TRBV7-8 and TRBJ1-2; 8 bases fit TRBD1. The length of the CDR3 is 14 residues. The germline gives CDR1 SGHVS, CDR2 FQNEAQ. J was trimmed by 7 bases and V by 4 bases; bases with no gene match: 8. CDR3: CASSSGQGRIGYTF. CDR3 DNA: TGTGCCAGCAGCTCCGGACAGGGAAGGATTGGCTACACCTTC.

The chain uses TRBV6-6 and TRBJ1-2; D not resolved. The ends were cut back, 4 bases at V and 5 bases at J, with 14 bases in the middle. The CDR3 spans 14 residues. The germline CDR1 and CDR2 sequences are MNHNY and SVGAGI (reference sequence). The CDR3 bases are TGTGCCAGCAGTTCGGGCGGGGAGGGATATGGCTACACCTTC. Its translation: CASSSGGEGYGYTF.

CDR3 in amino acids: CASSLKPGQFSNYGYTF. The CDR3, as DNA: TGTGCCAGCAGTTTAAAGCCGGGACAGTTCTCTAACTATGGCTACACCTTC. The chain combines TRBV27 with TRBJ1-2, with TRBD1 matching over 7 bases. Germline values: CDR1 MNHEY, CDR2 SMNVEV (reference sequence). Trimming at V came to 2 bases and at J to 0 bases, leaving 9 bases not matched to a gene. The CDR3 totals 17 residues.